The 18 T cell receptor beta chains given below trace back to one sample, sequenced in a study of identical twins. A single record per CDR3 protein comes from TCRdb applying MiXCR to the 5' RACE reads. The table has 750,000 to 950,000 distinct CDR3 sequences, around 12% seen once. These records were also assigned to another study, of yellow fever vaccine responses in identical twins.

Source material: PBMCs. All receptors come from a woman younger than 30 in good health.

In this sample, this clonotype turned up a few times. This chain uses TRBV12-3 or TRBV12-4 with TRBJ2-7; the match to TRBD1 covers 9 bases. The CDR3 runs to 18 residues. V lost 6 bases and J lost 3; bases outside the gene matches: 18. CDR3 in DNA: TGTGCCAGCAGCCCTGGACAGGGGAACAGGGGAGGGCTCTACGAGCAGTACTTC. Its translation is CASSPGQGNRGGLYEQYF.

The CDR3 loop reads CSARESVVGTEAFF. CDR3 DNA: TGCAGTGCTAGAGAGTCCGTCGTGGGTACTGAAGCTTTCTTT. The V and J genes are TRBV20-1 and TRBJ1-1; unclear D gene. Trimming removed 0 bases from V and 5 bases from J, with 13 bases in between. The CDR3 is 14 residues long. CDR1 and CDR2 from the germline V gene are DFQATT and SNEGSKA (reference sequence).

The table lists this clonotype with a few counts. The chain joins TRBV20-1 to TRBJ1-6; weak D call: TRBD1 (6 bases). This CDR3 is 14 amino acids long. Germline CDR1 reads DFQATT; CDR2 reads SNEGSKA (reference sequence). With 3 bases removed from V and 8 bases from J, the gap between germline ends came to 14 bases. Written as DNA, the CDR3 is TGCAGTGCTAGCGGGGACATGAGGGATTCACCCCTCCACTTT. Residues: CSASGDMRDSPLHF.

This clonotype was seen more than once but under ten times. V and J are TRBV19 and TRBJ2-7; unclear D gene. The germline CDR1 and CDR2 sequences are LNHDA and SQIVND (reference sequence). This CDR3 comprises 12 residues. The V end lost 8 bases, the J end lost 2 bases, and 10 bases lay between the germline ends. The CDR3: CASSGMAYEQYF. The DNA of the CDR3 is TGTGCCAGTTCTGGAATGGCCTACGAGCAGTACTTC.

This clonotype was observed at least ten times. The chain employs TRBV12-3 or TRBV12-4 and TRBJ1-6; D gene ambiguous. The CDR3 runs 17 residues. Trimming removed 3 bases at V and 0 bases at J, with 12 bases between. This CDR3 is CASSLYGGSSYNSPLHF. CDR3 nucleotide sequence: TGTGCCAGCAGTTTGTATGGCGGGAGCTCCTATAATTCACCCCTCCACTTT.

The table lists this clonotype with many counts. The rearrangement uses TRBV4-1 and TRBJ2-1; a possible D gene is TRBD2 (5 bases). CDR1 and CDR2 from the germline V gene are MGHRA and YSYEKL. There are 13 residues in the CDR3. Trimming left V 1 base short and J 6 bases short, with 7 bases between. CDR3 residues: CASSQGRSNEQFF. The CDR3 DNA sequence: TGCGCCAGCAGCCAAGGGAGGAGCAATGAGCAGTTCTTC.

V gene TRBV18 combines with J gene TRBJ2-3, with D perhaps TRBD2 (6 bases). V was trimmed by 6 bases and J by 1 base, leaving 14 bases between them. This CDR3 has 15 residues. CDR1 and CDR2 from the germline V gene are KGHSH and LQKENI. CDR3 coding DNA: TGTGCCAGCTCTCACGGGGCGGGACGCACAGATACGCAGTATTTT. This gives the protein CASSHGAGRTDTQYF.

CDR3 loop: CASRGTGHNNSPLHF. CDR3 DNA: TGTGCCAGCAGAGGGACAGGCCACAATAATTCACCCCTCCACTTT. The chain couples TRBV28 to TRBJ1-6, with 8 bases identical to TRBD1. The CDR3 loop spans 15 amino acids. Trimming removed 6 bases from V and 5 bases from J; junction bases left unmatched: 6. The germline V gene has CDR1 MDHEN and CDR2 SYDVKM.

The J gene is TRBJ1-4, the V gene TRBV4-1, with TRBD1 as a possible D gene (6 bases). The CDR3 sequence is 17 residues long. Between the trimmed V and J ends, which lost 6 bases and 0 bases, there was a span of 17 bases. CDR1 and CDR2 from the germline V gene are MGHRA and YSYEKL. The CDR3 region is CASSKRTDHATNEKLFF. In nucleotides, the CDR3 is TGCGCCAGCAGTAAGAGGACAGACCATGCAACTAATGAAAAACTGTTTTTT.

This clonotype was recorded at least ten times. The chain carries TRBV4-1 and TRBJ2-7, with 10 bases identical to TRBD2. This CDR3 region has 16 residues. CDR1 and CDR2 from the germline V gene are MGHRA and YSYEKL. Trimming at V came to 3 bases and at J to 3 bases, leaving 8 bases not matched to a gene. CDR3 DNA sequence: TGCGCCAGCAGCCAGGAGGGGACTAGCGTTATCTACGAGCAGTACTTC. This gives the protein CASSQEGTSVIYEQYF.

Only a few counts were recorded for this clonotype. This sequence joins TRBV28 and TRBJ2-7; perhaps TRBD1 as D (6 bases). Germline lookup yields CDR1 MDHEN and CDR2 SYDVKM. There are 12 residues in the CDR3. The V and J ends lost 8 bases and 2 bases respectively, with 10 bases between them. DNA for the CDR3: TGTGCCAGCTGGGACACCGCCTACGAGCAGTACTTC. This gives the protein CASWDTAYEQYF.

The chain links TRBV2 to TRBJ1-3; D remains unclear. Germline-derived CDR1 and CDR2 are SNHLY and FYNNEI. V lost 9 bases, J lost 3 bases, and 21 bases lay in between. The CDR3 contains 16 residues. As DNA, the CDR3 is TGTGCCAGTTCGACCTCTACAGACTCAATTGGAAACACCATATATTTT. Protein sequence: CASSTSTDSIGNTIYF.

A few counts support this clonotype. V usage is TRBV3-1 and J usage is TRBJ2-5, with TRBD1 identical over 7 bases. The junction had 9 bases not matched to a gene; V was cut back by 3 bases and J by 5 bases. The V gene's germline CDR1 is LGHDT and CDR2 YNNKEL (reference sequence). CDR3 size: 15 residues. The DNA for the CDR3 is TGTGCCAGCAGCCACCGACAGGGCCAAGGGGAGACCCAGTACTTC. This sequence encodes CASSHRQGQGETQYF.

This clonotype was recorded a few times. The CDR3 nucleotides are TGTGCCAGCAGCGGGACATTTTCTAACTATGGCTACACCTTC. Translated: CASSGTFSNYGYTF. This chain joins TRBV9 and TRBJ1-2, with a possible D match to TRBD1 (5 bases). Between the trimmed V and J ends, which lost 3 bases and 0 bases, there was a span of 9 bases. The CDR3 runs to 14 residues. Germline CDR1 is SGDLS and CDR2 is YYNGEE.

V and J are TRBV5-1 and TRBJ2-7; no reliable D call. Germline loops: CDR1 SGHRS, CDR2 YFSETQ. The length of the CDR3 is 15 residues. With 0 bases removed from V and 4 bases from J, the gap between germline ends came to 14 bases. In DNA form, the CDR3 reads TGCGCCAGCAGCTTGGTACCAGAGCTAGTGTACGAGCAGTACTTC. Translating gives CASSLVPELVYEQYF.

This clonotype has a handful of counts. The J gene is TRBJ1-1, the V gene TRBV16; tentative D call: TRBD1 (6 bases). V lost 0 bases and J lost 0, with 20 bases in between. The CDR3 extends over 19 amino acids. Germline V gives CDR1 KGHSY, CDR2 FQNENV. The CDR3 DNA follows: TGTGCCAGCAGCCAATCATTGTGGGCCTGGGGGCCTATGAACACTGAAGCTTTCTTT. Translated, it gives CASSQSLWAWGPMNTEAFF.

This chain uses TRBV5-1 with TRBJ2-3, with D perhaps TRBD1 or TRBD2 (5 bases each). Germline V lookup: CDR1 SGHRS, CDR2 YFSETQ. This CDR3 has 15 residues. V lost 0 bases and J lost 2, with 10 bases in between. CDR3 coding DNA: TGCGCCAGCAGCTTGGGGGGGATACACACAGATACGCAGTATTTT. Amino acid sequence: CASSLGGIHTDTQYF.

The V and J genes are TRBV7-9 and TRBJ2-7; D assignment may be TRBD1 or TRBD2 (5 bases each). This CDR3 is 13 amino acids long. Germline CDR1 reads SEHNR; CDR2 reads FQNEAQ (reference sequence). V lost 6 bases to trimming and J lost 0 bases, with 9 bases between them. CDR3 in amino acids: CASSRDHSYEQYF. CDR3 coding DNA: TGTGCCAGCAGTCGGGACCACTCCTACGAGCAGTACTTC.